This TCR beta chain derives from a study of blood T cell repertoires in COVID-19. Overall study context: Samples of COVID-19 (acute and convalescent) were obtained from the United States, Italy and Spain.

CDR1 and CDR2 from the germline V gene are KGHSH and LQKENI. Trimming removed 3 bases from V and 2 bases from J, with 10 bases in between. The CDR3 is made up of 14 amino acids. In the authors' methods: The authors estimated nucleated cell counts from reference gene primer amplification. Sequencing was performed with immunoSEQ multiplex PCR; in TCRdb, only in-frame clones are kept and a portion is missing. V and J calls plus clone size are reproduced from that table; the DNA served to infer D and trimming. The table shows tens of thousands of clones, with around 78% occurring only once. What was sequenced was peripheral blood. The rearrangement joins TRBV18 to TRBJ2-5; possibly TRBD2 for D (7 bases). The TCR was taken from a human donor in a cohort sampled during active COVID-19. CDR3 bases: TGTGCCAGCTCACCTCGGGGGGCGCAAGAGACCCAGTACTTC. Translated: CASSPRGAQETQYF.